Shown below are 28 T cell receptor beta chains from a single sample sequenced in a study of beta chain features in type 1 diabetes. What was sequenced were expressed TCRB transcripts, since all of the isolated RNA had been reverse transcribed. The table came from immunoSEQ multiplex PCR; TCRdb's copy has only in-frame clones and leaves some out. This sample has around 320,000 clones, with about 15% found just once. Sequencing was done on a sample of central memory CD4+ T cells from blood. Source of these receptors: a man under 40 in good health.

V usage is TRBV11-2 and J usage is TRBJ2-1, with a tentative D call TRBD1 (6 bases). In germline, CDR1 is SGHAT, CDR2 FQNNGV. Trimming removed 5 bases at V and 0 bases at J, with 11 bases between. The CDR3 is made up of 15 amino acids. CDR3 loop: CASSLTDSSYNEQFF. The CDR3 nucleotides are TGTGCCAGCAGCCTGACGGACAGCTCCTACAATGAGCAGTTCTTC.

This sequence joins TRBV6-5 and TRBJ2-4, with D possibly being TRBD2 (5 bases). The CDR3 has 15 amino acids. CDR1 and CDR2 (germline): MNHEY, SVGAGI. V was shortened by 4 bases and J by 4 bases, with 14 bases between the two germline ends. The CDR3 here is CASSLGPGSKNIQYF. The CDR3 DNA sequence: TGTGCCAGCAGTTTAGGCCCGGGATCTAAAAACATTCAGTACTTC.

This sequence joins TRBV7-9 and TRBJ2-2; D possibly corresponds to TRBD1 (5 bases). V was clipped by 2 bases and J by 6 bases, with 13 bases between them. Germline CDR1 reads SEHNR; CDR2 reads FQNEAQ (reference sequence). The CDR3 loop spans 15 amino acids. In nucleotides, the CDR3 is TGTGCCAGCAGCTTACTCAGGGTAGCTGCCGGGGAGCTGTTTTTT. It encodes CASSLLRVAAGELFF.

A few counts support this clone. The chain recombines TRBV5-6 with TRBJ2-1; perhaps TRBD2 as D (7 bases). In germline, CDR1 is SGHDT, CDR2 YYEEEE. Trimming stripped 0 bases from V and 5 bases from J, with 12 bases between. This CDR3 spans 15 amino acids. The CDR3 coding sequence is TGTGCCAGCAGCTTGGGCGGGGGCGGAAACAATGAGCAGTTCTTC. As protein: CASSLGGGGNNEQFF.

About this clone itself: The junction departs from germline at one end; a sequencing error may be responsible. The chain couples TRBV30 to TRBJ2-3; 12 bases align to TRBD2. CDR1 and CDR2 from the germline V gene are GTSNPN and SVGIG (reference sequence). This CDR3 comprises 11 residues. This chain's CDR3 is CAWDLAGGKDF. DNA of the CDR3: TGTGCCTGGGACCTAGCGGGAGGGAAGGATTTT.

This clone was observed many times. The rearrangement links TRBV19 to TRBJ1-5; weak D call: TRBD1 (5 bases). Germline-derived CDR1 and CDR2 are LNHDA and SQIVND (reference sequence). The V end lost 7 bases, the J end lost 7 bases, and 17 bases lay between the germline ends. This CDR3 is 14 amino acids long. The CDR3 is CASTAGTPQQPQHF. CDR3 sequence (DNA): TGTGCCAGTACCGCGGGGACTCCCCAGCAGCCCCAGCATTTT.

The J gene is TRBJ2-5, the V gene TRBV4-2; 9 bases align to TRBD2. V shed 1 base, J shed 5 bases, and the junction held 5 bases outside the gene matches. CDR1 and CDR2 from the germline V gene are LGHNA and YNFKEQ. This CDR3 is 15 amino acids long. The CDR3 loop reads CASSQGGRAEETQYF. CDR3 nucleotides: TGTGCCAGCAGCCAAGGCGGGAGGGCCGAGGAGACCCAGTACTTC.

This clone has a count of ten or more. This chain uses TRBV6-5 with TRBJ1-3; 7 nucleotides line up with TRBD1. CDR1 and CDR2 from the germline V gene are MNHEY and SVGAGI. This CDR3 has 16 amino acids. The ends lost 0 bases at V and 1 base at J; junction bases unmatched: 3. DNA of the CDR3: TGTGCCAGCAGTTACTCTCAGGGGGGGTCTGGAAACACCATATATTTT. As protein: CASSYSQGGSGNTIYF.

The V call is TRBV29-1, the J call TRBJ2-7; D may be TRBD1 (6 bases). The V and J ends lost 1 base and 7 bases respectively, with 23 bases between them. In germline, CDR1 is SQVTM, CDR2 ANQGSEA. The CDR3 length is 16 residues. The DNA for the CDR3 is TGCAGCGTTGAAGGCCCTACAACAGGGTTCGTGGGGGAGCAGTACGTC. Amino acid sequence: CSVEGPTTGFVGEQYV.

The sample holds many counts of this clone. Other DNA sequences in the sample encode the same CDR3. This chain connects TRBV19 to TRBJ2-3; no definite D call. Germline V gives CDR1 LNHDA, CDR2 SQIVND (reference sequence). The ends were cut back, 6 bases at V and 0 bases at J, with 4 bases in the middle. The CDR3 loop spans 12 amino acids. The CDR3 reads CASRQSTDTQYF. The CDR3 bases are TGTGCCAGTAGGCAGAGCACAGATACGCAGTATTTT.

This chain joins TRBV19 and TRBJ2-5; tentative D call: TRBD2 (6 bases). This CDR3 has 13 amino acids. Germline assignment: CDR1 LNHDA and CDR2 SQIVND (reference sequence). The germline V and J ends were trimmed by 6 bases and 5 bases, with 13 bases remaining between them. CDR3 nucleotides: TGTGCCAGTAGGCAGCGGGTGGGGGAGACCCAGTACTTC. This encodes CASRQRVGETQYF.

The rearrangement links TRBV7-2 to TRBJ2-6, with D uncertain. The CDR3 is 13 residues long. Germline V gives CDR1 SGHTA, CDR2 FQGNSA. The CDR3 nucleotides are TGTGCAGGGCGAAGCTCTGGGGCCAACGTCCTGACTTTC. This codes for CAGRSSGANVLTF.

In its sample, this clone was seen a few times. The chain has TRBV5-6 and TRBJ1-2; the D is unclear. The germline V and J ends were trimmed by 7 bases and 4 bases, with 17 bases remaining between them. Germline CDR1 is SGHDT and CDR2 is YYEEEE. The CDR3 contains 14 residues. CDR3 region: CASWQLTQSYGYTF. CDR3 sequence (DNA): TGTGCCAGCTGGCAGTTGACACAGTCCTATGGCTACACCTTC.

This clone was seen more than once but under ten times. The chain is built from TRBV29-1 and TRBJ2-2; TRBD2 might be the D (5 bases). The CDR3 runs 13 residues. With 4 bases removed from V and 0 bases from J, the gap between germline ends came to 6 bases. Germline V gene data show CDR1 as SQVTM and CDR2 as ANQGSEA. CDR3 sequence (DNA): TGCAGCGTTGGAGCGGCGAACACCGGGGAGCTGTTTTTT. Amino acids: CSVGAANTGELFF.

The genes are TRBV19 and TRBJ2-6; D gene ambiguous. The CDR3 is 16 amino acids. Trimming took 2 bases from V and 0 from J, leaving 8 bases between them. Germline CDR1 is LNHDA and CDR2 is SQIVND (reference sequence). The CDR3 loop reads CASSIRANSGANVLTF. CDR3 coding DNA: TGTGCCAGTAGTATAAGGGCCAACTCTGGGGCCAACGTCCTGACTTTC.

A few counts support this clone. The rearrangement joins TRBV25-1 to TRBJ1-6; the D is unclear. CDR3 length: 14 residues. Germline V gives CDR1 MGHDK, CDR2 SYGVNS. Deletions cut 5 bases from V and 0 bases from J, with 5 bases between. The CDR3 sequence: CASSHSSYNSPLHF. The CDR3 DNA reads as TGTGCCAGCAGTCACAGCTCCTATAATTCACCCCTCCACTTT.

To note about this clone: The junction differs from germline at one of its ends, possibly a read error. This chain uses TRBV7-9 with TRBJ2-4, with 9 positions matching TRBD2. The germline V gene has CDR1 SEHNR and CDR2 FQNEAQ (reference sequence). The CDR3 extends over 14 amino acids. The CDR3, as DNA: TGCGCCAGCAGCCAAACCCTTCTAGCGGGGTTTCAGTACTTC. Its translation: CASSQTLLAGFQYF.

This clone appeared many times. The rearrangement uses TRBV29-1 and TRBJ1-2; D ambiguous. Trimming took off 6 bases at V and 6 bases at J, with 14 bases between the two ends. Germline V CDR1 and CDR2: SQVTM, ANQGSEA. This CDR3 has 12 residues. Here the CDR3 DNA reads TGCAGCGTGGGTGAACAGAGTCATGGCTACACCTTC. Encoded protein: CSVGEQSHGYTF.

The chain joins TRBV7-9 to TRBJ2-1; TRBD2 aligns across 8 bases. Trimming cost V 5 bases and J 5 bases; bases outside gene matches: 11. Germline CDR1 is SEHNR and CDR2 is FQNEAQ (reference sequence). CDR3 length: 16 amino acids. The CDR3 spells CASSPLGAGGDNEQFF. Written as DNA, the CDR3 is TGTGCCAGCAGCCCCCTAGGCGCGGGGGGCGACAATGAGCAGTTCTTC.

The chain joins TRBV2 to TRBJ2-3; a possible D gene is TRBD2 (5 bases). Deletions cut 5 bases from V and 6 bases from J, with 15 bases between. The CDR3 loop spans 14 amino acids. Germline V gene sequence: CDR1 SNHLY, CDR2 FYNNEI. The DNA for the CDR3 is TGTGCCAGCAGTCCGGCCGCGAGAGGGGATACGCAGTATTTT. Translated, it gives CASSPAARGDTQYF.

The CDR3 coding sequence is TGTGCCACTACCAACCGGGACAGCTACGAGCAGTACTTC. Residues: CATTNRDSYEQYF. The chain combines TRBV19 with TRBJ2-7; 7 bases map to TRBD1. CDR1 LNHDA and CDR2 SQIVND come from the germline V gene (reference sequence). J lost 3 bases, V lost 10 bases, and 9 bases had no gene match. The CDR3 has 13 residues.

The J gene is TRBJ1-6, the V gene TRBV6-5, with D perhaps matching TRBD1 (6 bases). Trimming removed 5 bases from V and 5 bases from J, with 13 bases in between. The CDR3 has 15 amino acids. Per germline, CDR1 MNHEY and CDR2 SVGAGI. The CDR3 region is CASSKFRDNNSPLHF. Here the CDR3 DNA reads TGTGCCAGCAGTAAGTTCCGGGACAATAATTCACCCCTCCACTTT.

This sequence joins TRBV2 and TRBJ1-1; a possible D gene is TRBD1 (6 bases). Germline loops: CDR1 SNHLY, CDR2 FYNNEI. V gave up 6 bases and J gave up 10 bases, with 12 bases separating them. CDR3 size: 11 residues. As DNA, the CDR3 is TGTGCCAGCAGGGAGGGGGGGAGAGCTTTCTTT. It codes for CASREGGRAFF.

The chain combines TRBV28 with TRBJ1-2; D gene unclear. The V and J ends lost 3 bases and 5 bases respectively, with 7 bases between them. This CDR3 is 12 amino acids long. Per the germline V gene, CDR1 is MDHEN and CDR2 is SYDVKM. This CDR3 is CASSFALYGYTF. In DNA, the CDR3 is TGTGCCAGCAGTTTCGCCCTTTATGGCTACACCTTC.

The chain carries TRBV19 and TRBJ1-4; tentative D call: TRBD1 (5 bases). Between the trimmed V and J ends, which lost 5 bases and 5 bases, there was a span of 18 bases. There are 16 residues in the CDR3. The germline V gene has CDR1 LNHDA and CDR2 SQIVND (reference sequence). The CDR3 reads CASSRRIGTENEKLFF. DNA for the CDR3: TGTGCCAGTAGTCGGAGGATCGGGACGGAAAATGAAAAACTGTTTTTT.

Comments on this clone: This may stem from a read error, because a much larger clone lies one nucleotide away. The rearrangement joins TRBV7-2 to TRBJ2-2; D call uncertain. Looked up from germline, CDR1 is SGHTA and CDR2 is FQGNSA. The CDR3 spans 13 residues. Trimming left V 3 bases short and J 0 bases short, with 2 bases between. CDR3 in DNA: TGTGCCAGCAGCTTCTCGAACACCGGGGAGCTGTTTTTT. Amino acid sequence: CASSFSNTGELFF.

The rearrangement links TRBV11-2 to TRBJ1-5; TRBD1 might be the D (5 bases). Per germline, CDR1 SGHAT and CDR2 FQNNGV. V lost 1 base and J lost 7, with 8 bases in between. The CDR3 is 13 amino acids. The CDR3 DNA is TGTGCCAGCAGCTTAGGACAGACCCAGCCCCAGCATTTT. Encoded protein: CASSLGQTQPQHF. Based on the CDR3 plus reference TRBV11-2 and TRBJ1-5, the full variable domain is EAGVAQSPRYKIIEKRQSVAFWCNPISGHATLYWYQQILGQGPKLLIQFQNNGVVDDSQLPKDRFSAERLKGVDSTLKIQPAKLEDSAVYLCASSLGQTQPQHFGDGTRLSIL.

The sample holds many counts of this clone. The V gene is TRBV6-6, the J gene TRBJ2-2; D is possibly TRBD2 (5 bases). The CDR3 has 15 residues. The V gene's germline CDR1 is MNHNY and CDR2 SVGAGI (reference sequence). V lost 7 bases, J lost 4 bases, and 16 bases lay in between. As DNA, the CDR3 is TGTGCCAGCACCCCGGGGATCATAGGCACCGGGGAGCTGTTTTTT. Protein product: CASTPGIIGTGELFF.